The clone carrying this TCR beta chain has just a few counts. This sample was taken from a study of blood T cell repertoires in COVID-19. Assay used: immunoSEQ multiplex PCR; TCRdb lists only in-frame clones, some missing. Counted here are some 120,000 clones, approximately 84% occurring once; the ten biggest clones make up over 6%. Germline V CDR1 and CDR2: MNHEY, SVGAGI. The CDR3 loop spans 14 amino acids. Trimming stripped 6 bases from V and 4 bases from J, with 16 bases between. The V and J genes are TRBV6-5 and TRBJ2-7, with D possibly being TRBD2 (5 bases). The sequenced sample consisted of peripheral blood. This TCR derives from a man between 65 and 80 years old with active or convalescent COVID-19. The CDR3 sequence: CASRAGPSGYEQYF. CDR3 bases: TGTGCCAGCAGAGCAGGACCCTCGGGATACGAGCAGTACTTC.